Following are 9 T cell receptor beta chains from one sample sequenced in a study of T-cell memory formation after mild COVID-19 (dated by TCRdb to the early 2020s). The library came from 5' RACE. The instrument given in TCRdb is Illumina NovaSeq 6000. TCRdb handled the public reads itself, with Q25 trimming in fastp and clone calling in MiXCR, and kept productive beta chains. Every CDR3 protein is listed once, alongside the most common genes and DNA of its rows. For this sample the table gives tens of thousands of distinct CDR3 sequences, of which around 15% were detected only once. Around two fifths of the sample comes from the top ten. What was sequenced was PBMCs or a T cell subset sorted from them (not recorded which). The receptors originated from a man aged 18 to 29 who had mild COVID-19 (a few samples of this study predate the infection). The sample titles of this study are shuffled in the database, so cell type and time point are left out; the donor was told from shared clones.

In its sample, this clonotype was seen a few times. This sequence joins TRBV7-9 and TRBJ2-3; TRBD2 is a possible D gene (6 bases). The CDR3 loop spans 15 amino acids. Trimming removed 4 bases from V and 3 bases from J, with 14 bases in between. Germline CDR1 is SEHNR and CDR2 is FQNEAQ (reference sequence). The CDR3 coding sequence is TGTGCCAGCAGCTCTACTAGCAGGGCGACAGATACGCAGTATTTT. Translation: CASSSTSRATDTQYF.

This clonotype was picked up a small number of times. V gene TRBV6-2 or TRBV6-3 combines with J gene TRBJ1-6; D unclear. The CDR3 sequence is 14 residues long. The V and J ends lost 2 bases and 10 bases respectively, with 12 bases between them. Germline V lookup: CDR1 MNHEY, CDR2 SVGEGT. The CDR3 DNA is TGTGCCAGCAGTTACGAACAGAGTTTCTCACCCCTCCACTTT. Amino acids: CASSYEQSFSPLHF.

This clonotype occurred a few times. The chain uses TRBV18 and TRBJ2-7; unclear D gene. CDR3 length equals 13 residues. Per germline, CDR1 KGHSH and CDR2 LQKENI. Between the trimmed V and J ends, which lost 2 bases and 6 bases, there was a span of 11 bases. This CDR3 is CASSPGDSREQYF. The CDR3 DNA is TGTGCCAGCTCACCAGGGGATTCCCGCGAGCAGTACTTC.

The CDR3 nucleotides are TGTGCCAGCAGCCCATTTCGGGACAACTATGGCTACACCTTC. Its protein is CASSPFRDNYGYTF. The gene calls are TRBV12-3 or TRBV12-4 and TRBJ1-2, with D perhaps matching TRBD1 (5 bases). The CDR3 extends over 14 amino acids. The germline V and J ends were trimmed by 6 bases and 2 bases, with 13 bases remaining between them.

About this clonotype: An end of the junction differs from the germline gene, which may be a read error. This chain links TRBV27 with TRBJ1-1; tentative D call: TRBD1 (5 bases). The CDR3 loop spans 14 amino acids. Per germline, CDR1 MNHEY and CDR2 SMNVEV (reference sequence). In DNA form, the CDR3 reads TGTGCCAGCAGCTTATCGGGGCCTAGGACTGAAGCTTTCTTT. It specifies CASSLSGPRTEAFF.

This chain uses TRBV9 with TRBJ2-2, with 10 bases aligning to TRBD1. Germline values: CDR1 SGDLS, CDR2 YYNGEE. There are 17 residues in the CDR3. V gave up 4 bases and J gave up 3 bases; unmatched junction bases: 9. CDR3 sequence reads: CASSFRTGGFYTGELFF. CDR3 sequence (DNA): TGTGCCAGCAGCTTCAGGACAGGGGGGTTTTACACCGGGGAGCTGTTTTTT. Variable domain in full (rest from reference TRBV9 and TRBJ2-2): DSGVTQTPKHLITATGQRVTLRCSPRSGDLSVYWYQQSLDQGLQFLIQYYNGEERAKGNILERFSAQQFPDLHSELNLSSLELGDSALYFCASSFRTGGFYTGELFFGEGSRLTVL.

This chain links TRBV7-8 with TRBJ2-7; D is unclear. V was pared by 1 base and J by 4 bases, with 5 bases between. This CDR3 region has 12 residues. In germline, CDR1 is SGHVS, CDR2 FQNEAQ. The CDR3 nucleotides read TGTGCCAGCAGCTTAGGCGTTTACGAGCAGTACTTC. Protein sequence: CASSLGVYEQYF.

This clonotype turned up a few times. The CDR3 here is CASSYSSSGGQETQYF. DNA of the CDR3: TGTGCCAGCAGTTACTCGAGTAGCGGGGGCCAAGAGACCCAGTACTTC. This chain connects TRBV6-5 to TRBJ2-5; 9 bases are a match to TRBD2. The CDR3 has 16 residues. Germline CDR1 and CDR2: MNHEY and SVGAGI. The V and J ends lost 0 bases and 1 base, in that order; junction bases with no gene match: 3.

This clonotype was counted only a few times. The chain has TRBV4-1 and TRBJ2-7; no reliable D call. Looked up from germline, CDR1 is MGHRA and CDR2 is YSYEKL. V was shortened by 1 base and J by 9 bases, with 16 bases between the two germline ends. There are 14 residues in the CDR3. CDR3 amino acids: CASSQVPPIIGQYF. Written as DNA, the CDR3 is TGCGCCAGCAGCCAAGTCCCCCCGATAATTGGGCAGTACTTC.